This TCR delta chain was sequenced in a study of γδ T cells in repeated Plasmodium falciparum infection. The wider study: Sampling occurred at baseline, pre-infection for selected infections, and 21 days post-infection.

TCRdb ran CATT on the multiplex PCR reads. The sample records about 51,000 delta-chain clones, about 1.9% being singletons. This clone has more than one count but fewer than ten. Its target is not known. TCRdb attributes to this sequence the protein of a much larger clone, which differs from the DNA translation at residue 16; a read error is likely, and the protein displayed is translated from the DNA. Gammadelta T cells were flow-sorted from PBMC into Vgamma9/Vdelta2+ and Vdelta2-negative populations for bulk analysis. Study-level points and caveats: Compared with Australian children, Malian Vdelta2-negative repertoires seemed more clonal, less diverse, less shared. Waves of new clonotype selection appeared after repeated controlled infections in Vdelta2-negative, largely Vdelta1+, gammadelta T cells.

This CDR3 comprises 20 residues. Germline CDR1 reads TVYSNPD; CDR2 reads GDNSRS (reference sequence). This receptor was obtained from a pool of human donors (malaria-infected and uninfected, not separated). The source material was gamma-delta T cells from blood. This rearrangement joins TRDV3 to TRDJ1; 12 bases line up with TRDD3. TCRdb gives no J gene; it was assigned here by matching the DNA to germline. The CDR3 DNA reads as TGTGCCTTTAAGTCAGTCCTAGCCTGGGGGATACGGTTGTGGACCGAGAAACTCATCTTT. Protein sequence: CAFKSVLAWGIRLWTEKLIF. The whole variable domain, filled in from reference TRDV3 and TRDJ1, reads CDKVTQSSPDQTVASGSEVVLLCTYDTVYSNPDLFWYRIRPDYSFQFVFYGDNSRSEGADFTQGRFSVKHILTQKAFHLVISPVRTEDSATYYCAFKSVLAWGIRLWTEKLIFGKGTRVTVEP.